This T cell receptor (beta chain) is from a study of cytomegalovirus exposure and HLA in healthy donors. The primer mix had 60 Vbeta and 13 Jbeta primers. Some clones are missing from TCRdb's copy, which holds only in-frame ones; the method was immunoSEQ multiplex PCR. Of around 100,000 clones detected, 73% appear once; the ten largest clones hold roughly 0.82%. Overall study findings and caveats: A reported reduction in N-insertions relative to the approximately 640-donor mean was seen in an Asian-associated ancestry cluster in a later analysis. Excluded were some V segments that proved indistinguishable, including TRBV6-2 and TRBV6-3. Within a later analysis, the majority of CMV-associated TCR beta chains appeared HLA-restricted. In an earlier analysis, productive rearrangement rates for most beta V segments clustered near 87% or 30%.

Notes on this clone: Its antigen remains unknown.

Germline loops: CDR1 SGHRS, CDR2 YFSETQ. Trimming took 0 bases from V and 1 from J, leaving 6 bases between them. CDR3 size: 14 residues. The chain links TRBV5-1 to TRBJ2-3; weak D call: TRBD1 (5 bases). The clonotype comes from a woman under 40 in good health and CMV-seronegative. Input material: PBMCs. CDR3 in amino acids: CASSLEQGTDTQYF. The CDR3 DNA is TGCGCCAGCAGCTTGGAACAGGGCACAGATACGCAGTATTTT.